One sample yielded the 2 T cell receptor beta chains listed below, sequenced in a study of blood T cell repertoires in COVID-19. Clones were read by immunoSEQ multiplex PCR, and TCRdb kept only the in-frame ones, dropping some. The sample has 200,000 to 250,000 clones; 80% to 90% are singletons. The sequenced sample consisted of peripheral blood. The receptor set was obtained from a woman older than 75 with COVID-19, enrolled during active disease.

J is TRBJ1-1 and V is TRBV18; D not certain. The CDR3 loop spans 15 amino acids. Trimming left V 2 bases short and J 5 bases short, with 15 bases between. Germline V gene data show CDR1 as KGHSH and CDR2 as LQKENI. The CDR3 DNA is TGTGCCAGCTCACCAGGGGAGGGTCGGTGGACTGAAGCTTTCTTT. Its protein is CASSPGEGRWTEAFF.

The CDR3 loop is CASSQGTTLYEQYV. The CDR3 DNA is TGTGCCAGCAGCCAAGGGACAACCCTTTACGAGCAGTACGTC. The V gene is TRBV3-1 (or the pseudogene TRBV3-2), the J gene TRBJ2-7; TRBD1 is a possible D gene (5 bases). The CDR3 length is 14 residues. The germline V and J ends were trimmed by 1 base and 4 bases, with 11 bases remaining between them. The germline CDR1 and CDR2 sequences are LGHDT and YNNKEL (reference sequence).